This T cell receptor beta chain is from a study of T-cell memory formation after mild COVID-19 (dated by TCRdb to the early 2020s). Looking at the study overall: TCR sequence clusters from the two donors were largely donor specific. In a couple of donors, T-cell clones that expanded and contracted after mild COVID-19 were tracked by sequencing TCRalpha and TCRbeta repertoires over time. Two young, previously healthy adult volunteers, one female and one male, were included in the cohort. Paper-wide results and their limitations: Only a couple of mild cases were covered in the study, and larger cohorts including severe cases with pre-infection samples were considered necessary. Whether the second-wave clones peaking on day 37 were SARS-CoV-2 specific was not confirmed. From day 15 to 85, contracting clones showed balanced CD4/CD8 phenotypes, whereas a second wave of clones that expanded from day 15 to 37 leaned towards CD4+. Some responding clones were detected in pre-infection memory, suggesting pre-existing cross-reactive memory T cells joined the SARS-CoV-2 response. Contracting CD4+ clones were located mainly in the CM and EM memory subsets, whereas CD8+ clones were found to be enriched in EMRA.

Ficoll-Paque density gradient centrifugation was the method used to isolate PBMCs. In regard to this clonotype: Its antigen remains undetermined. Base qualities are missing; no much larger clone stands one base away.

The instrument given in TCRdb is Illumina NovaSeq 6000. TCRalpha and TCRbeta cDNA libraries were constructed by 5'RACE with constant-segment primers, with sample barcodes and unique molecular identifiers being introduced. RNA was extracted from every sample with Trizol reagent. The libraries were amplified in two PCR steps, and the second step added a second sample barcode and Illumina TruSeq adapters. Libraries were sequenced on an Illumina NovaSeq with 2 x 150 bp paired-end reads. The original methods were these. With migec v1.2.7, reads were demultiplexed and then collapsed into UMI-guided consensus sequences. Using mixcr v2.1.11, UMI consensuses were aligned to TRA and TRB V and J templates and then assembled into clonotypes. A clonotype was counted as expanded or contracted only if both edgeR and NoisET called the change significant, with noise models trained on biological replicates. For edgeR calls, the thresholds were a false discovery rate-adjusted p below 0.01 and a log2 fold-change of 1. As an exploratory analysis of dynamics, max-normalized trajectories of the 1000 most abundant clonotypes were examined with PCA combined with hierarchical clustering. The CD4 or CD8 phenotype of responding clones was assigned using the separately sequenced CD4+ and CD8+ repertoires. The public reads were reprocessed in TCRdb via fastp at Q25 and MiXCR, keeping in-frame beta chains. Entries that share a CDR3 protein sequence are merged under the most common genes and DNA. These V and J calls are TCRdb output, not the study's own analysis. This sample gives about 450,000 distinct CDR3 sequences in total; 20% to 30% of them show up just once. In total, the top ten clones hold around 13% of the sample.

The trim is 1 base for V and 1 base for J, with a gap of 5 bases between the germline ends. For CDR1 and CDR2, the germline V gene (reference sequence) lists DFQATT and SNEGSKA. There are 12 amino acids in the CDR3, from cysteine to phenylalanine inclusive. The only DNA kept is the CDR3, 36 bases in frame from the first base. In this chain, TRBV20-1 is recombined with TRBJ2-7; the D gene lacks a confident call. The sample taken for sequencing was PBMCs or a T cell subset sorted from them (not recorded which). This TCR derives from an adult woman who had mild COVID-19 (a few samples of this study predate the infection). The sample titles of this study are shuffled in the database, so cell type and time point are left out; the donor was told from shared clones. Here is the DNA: TGCAGTGCTAGAGTCGGGTCCTACGAGCAGTACTTC. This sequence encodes CSARVGSYEQYF.